The clone carrying this T cell receptor (beta chain) was observed many times. Its specificity is not known. One entry per CDR3 protein, called by TCRdb with MiXCR from the 5' RACE reads. This table holds 340,000 or so distinct CDR3 sequences, about an eighth found once. These data come from a study of T-cell memory formation after mild COVID-19. The study's findings and limits: CD4/CD8 balance held among clones contracting day 15 to 85, and later expanders leaned CD4+.

Sequencing was performed on PBMCs or a T cell subset sorted from them (not recorded which). The receptor was isolated from a man aged 18 to 35 who had mild COVID-19 (a few samples of this study predate the infection). Cell type and time point are not known.

In DNA, the CDR3 is TGCGCCAGCAGCCCCACGGGGGGCCCGACAGATACGCAGTATTTT. It encodes CASSPTGGPTDTQYF. The chain combines TRBV4-3 with TRBJ2-3; TRBD2 might be the D (7 bases). With 4 bases removed from V and 3 bases from J, the gap between germline ends came to 14 bases. CDR1 is LGHNA, CDR2 YSLEER, per germline. The CDR3 has 15 residues.